This T cell receptor (beta chain) was sequenced for a study of T cell responses to AZD1222 COVID-19 vaccine (dated by TCRdb to the early 2020s). Regarding the study in general: Because spike-specific TCR depth and breadth did not differ between the two schedules, AZD1222 recipients who got a second dose at roughly 4 weeks were pooled with those who got a second dose at roughly 12 weeks. TCR sequencing covered more than 230 trial participants: nearly 210 given two doses of AZD1222 and about 26 given two doses of MenACWY control vaccine. Trial participants were enrolled by age into subgroups of 18-55, 56-69 and 70-plus years, and around 140, 26 and 57 TCR-sequenced participants, respectively, were included in these subgroups.

The CDR3 regions of human TCRbeta chains were analyzed by immunosequencing. Concerning the study's data processing: Repertoire TCRs were checked for matches against a reference library of SARS-CoV-2-specific TCRs that had been generated using the MIRA antigen-specificity platform. Breadth meant the fraction of unique TCRs that were SARS-CoV-2-associated, whereas depth meant the fraction of total T cells that were SARS-CoV-2-associated. Using the MIRA data, each spike-specific TCR was mapped to the spike region that the TCR reacts to and placed in a CD4 or CD8 class. Log10-transformed breadth and depth values were compared by one-way ANOVA with Sidak's multiple comparisons tests. In TCRdb, the immuneACCESS table is reduced to in-frame sequences with V and J assigned. These tables do not hold every clone; where another copy was compared, an unresolved V gene accounts for under half, and the others remain unexplained. The V and J calls and clone size are taken from that table; D and trimming were inferred from the DNA. This sample gives 110,000 to 150,000 clones in total; around 88% of them show up just once. 3% to 4.5% of the sample belongs to the ten largest clones.

Study-wide conclusions, independent of this receptor: Spike-specific TCR breadth and depth rose significantly after two AZD1222 doses compared with day 0 and with MenACWY recipients. CD4 TCRs associated with the vaccine covered the entire spike protein, and the dominant responses were in regions 160-218 and 743-854. Conclusions about previously exposed vaccinees are limited, since just five or six AZD1222 recipients were seropositive for SARS-CoV-2 at baseline. No day 14 peak-response samples were available, so repertoires were characterized only after the peak T cell response. Participants were mostly white British, with more females than males. The authors suggested clonal diversity may have been underestimated. Epitopes outside the regions mutated in the B.1.351 and B.1.1.7 variants were reportedly recognized by nearly half of the unique spike-specific TCRs. In the small 56-69-year group, the increase in depth fell short of significance, most likely because of low power.

Remarks on this clone: This clone's antigen is unknown. There are no base qualities to consult, and no much larger clone falls within one base.

What this sample's time point label stands for: baseline before first vaccination. Vaccinee samples came from UK trials COV001 and COV002, including a single-blind randomized controlled phase 2/3 trial of AZD1222 (ChAdOx1 nCoV-19) in healthy adults. For TCRbeta chain sequencing, PBMC samples from trial participants were taken at day 0 and at day 28 after the second dose. V drops 2 bases and J drops 6 bases, leaving 10 bases in between. The CDR3 spans 13 residues, from the cysteine through the phenylalanine. Only the CDR3 region is kept as DNA, spanning 39 bases read in frame from base 1. This chain is built from TRBV12-3 or TRBV12-4 and TRBJ1-1; no confident D gene assignment can be made. This receptor was identified in an adult in good health. The sequenced sample was peripheral blood, obtained on day 0 of AZD1222 vaccination. The DNA is TGTGCCAGCAGTTTACGGGTTTTCGCTGAAGCTTTCTTT. It translates to CASSLRVFAEAFF.